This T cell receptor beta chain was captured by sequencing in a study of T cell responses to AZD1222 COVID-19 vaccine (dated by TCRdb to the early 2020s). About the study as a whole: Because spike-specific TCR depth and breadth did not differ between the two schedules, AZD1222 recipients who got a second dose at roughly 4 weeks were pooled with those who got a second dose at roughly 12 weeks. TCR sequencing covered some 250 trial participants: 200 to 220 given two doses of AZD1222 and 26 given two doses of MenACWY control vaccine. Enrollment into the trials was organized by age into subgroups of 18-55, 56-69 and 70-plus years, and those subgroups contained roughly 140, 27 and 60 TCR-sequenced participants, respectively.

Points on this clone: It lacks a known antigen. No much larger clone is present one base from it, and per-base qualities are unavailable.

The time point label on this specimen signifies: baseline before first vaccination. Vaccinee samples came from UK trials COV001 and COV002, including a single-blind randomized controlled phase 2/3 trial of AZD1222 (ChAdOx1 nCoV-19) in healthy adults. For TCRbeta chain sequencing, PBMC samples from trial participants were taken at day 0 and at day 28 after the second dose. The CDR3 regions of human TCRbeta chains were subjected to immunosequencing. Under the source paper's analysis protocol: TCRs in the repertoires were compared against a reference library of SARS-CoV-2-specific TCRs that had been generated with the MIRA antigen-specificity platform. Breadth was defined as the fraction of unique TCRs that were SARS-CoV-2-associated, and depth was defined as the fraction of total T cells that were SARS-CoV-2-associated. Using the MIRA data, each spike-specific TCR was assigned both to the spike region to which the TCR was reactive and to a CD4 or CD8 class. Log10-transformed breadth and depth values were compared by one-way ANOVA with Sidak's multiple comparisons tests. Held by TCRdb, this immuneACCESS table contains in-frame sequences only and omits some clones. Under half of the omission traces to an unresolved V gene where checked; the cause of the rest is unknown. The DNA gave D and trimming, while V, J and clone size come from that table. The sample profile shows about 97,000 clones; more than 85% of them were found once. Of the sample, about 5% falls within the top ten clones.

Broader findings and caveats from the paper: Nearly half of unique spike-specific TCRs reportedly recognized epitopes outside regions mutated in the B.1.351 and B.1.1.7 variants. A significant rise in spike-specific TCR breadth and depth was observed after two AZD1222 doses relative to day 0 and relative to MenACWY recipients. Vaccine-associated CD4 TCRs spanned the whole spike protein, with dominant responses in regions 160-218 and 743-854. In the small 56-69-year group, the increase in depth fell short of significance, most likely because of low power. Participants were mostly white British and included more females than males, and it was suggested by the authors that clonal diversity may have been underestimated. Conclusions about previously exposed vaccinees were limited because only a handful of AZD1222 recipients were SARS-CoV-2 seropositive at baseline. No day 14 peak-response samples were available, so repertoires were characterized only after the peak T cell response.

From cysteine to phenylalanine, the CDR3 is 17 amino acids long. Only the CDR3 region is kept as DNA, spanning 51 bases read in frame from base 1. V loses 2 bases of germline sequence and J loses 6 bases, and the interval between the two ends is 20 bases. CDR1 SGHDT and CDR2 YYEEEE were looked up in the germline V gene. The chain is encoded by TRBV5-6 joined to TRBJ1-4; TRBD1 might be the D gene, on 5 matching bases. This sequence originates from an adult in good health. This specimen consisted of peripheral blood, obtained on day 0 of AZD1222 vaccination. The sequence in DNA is TGTGCCAGCAGCTTAGGGACCGTACCGAGTCCTTATGAAAAACTGTTTTTT. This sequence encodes CASSLGTVPSPYEKLFF.